The TCR beta chain described here comes from a study of T cells in localized non-small cell lung cancer. Notes on the study in general: Measurement of T cell clonality placed uninvolved adjacent lung highest, above the level in tumor. Heterogeneity within the tumor remains possible, as just one region underwent sequencing.

Profiled with immunoSEQ multiplex PCR; TCRdb holds only in-frame clones, not every one. The sample lists 65,000 or so clones, roughly 76% seen once, with around 4.8% in the top ten. This CDR3 region has 12 residues. V was trimmed by 2 bases and J by 3 bases, leaving 4 bases between them. Germline CDR1 and CDR2: WSHSY and SAAADI. With regard to this clone: Its target is not known. The identical CDR3 is also encoded by other nucleotide sequences in the sample.

The sequences come from PBMCs, collected before any cancer treatment. The chain links TRBV10-2 to TRBJ1-1; D is unresolved. The TCR originated in a man aged 35-69 years with stage II lung adenocarcinoma. This CDR3 reads CASSEEYTEAFF. DNA of the CDR3: TGCGCCAGCAGTGAGGAATACACTGAAGCTTTCTTT.